The following is a TCR beta chain sequence with its context. Assay used: immunoSEQ multiplex PCR; TCRdb lists only in-frame clones, some missing. The table lists 180,000 or so clones, approximately 86% of them singletons. This CDR3 comprises 15 residues. Unmatched junction bases numbered 5, after V lost 3 bases and J lost 5 bases. Germline assignment: CDR1 LGHDT and CDR2 YNNKEL (reference sequence). The data are from a study of blood T cell repertoires in COVID-19. Overall study context: Nucleic acid was either cDNA or gDNA, and it came from T cells, B-cell-depleted T cells, or PBMCs.

Sequenced material: peripheral blood. V gene TRBV3-1 (or the pseudogene TRBV3-2) combines with J gene TRBJ2-1; 9 bases fit TRBD2. This TCR came from a man between 60 and 75 years old with acute or convalescent COVID-19. The CDR3 region has the DNA TGTGCCAGCAGCCAGGCGGGAGGGCTAAACAATGAGCAGTTCTTC. As protein: CASSQAGGLNNEQFF.